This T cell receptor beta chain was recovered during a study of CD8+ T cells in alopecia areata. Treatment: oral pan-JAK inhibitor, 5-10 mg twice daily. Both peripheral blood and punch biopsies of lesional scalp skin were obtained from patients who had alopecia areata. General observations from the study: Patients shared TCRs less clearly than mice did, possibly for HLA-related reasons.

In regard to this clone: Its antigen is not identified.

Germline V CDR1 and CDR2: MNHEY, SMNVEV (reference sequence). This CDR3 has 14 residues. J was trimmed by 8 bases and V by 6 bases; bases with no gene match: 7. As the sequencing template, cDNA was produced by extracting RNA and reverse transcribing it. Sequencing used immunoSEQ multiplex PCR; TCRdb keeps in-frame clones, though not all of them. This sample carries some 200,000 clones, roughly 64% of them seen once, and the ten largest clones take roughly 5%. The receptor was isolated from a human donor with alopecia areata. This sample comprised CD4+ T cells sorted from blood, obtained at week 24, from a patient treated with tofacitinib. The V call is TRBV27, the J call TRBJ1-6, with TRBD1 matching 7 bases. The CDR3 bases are TGTGCCAGCAGAAAGACAGGGTCTGATTCACCCCTCCACTTT. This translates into CASRKTGSDSPLHF.